What follows is one TCR beta chain and its context. The germline gives CDR1 SNHLY, CDR2 FYNNEI. This CDR3 comprises 15 residues. The V end was cut by 6 bases, the J end by 5 bases, with 19 bases between. The entry originates in a study of T cells in localized non-small cell lung cancer. Here immunoSEQ multiplex PCR was the method, and the copy in TCRdb shows in-frame clones only, minus some. The sample includes 20,000 to 25,000 clones, 85% to 90% seen only once; the top ten take over 6.5%. The J gene is TRBJ1-2, the V gene TRBV2; D gene unclear. Specimen: peripheral blood, collected before any cancer treatment. This clonotype was sampled from a male donor at least 60 years old with stage I squamous cell lung carcinoma. The CDR3 is CASSQIGGALYGYTF. In DNA form, the CDR3 reads TGTGCCAGCAGCCAGATCGGTGGAGCCCTATATGGCTACACCTTC.